This T cell receptor beta chain was documented in a study of T cell responses to AZD1222 COVID-19 vaccine. Study-wide findings and caveats: Among the donors, most were white British and more were female, and clonal diversity was possibly underestimated.

For this clone: Antigen specificity is unknown.

Only in-frame clones appear in the TCRdb table, and some are missing; sequencing was by immunoSEQ multiplex PCR. Here the sample spans 150,000 or so clones, approximately 87% being singletons. Germline values: CDR1 SGDLS, CDR2 YYNGEE. V shed 3 bases and J shed 8 bases, with 9 bases lying between them. The length of the CDR3 is 12 residues. Sequences were derived from peripheral blood, sampled on day 0 of MenACWY control vaccination. This TCR was sampled from an adult in good health. The rearrangement links TRBV9 to TRBJ2-1; D is unclear. CDR3 region: CASSGQGHEQFF. The CDR3 DNA reads TGTGCCAGCAGCGGTCAAGGCCATGAGCAGTTCTTC. Full variable domain (rest looked up from reference TRBV9 and TRBJ2-1): DSGVTQTPKHLITATGQRVTLRCSPRSGDLSVYWYQQSLDQGLQFLIQYYNGEERAKGNILERFSAQQFPDLHSELNLSSLELGDSALYFCASSGQGHEQFFGPGTRLTVL.